A single sample gave rise to the 4 T cell receptor beta chains below, sequenced in a study of regulatory T cells in long-lasting Graves disease (dated by TCRdb to the early 2020s). This sample's time point label indicates: newly diagnosed GD, antithyroid drugs for less than 3 months. For both TCR sequencing and RNA sequencing, RNA was extracted from PBMCs using TRIzol. Libraries were made using multiplex PCR. Sequencing relied on an Illumina HiSeq 4000. To build TCR beta libraries, CDR3 regions were amplified by Arm-PCR using iRepertoire HTBI primers. TCRdb passed the public sequencing reads through fastp at Q25 and MiXCR, retaining productive beta sequences. CDR3 protein duplicates are merged, each entry listing the most common genes and DNA. The sample table holds under 450,000 distinct CDR3 sequences, of which around 16% were seen once. Around 21% of the sample is in the top ten clones. The same data also contributed to another study, on T cells in Graves' hyperthyroidism and ophthalmopathy.

Specimen: peripheral blood mononuclear cells (PBMCs), collected at new diagnosis, from a patient treated with antithyroid drugs. The receptor source for this set is a woman between 18 and 30 years old with Graves disease. Donor details come from another sample of the same person, matched by shared clones.

Ten or more counts support this clonotype. The chain links TRBV30 to TRBJ1-2; TRBD1 might be the D (5 bases). The CDR3 has 13 amino acids. Germline V gene lookup returns CDR1 GTSNPN and CDR2 SVGIG (reference sequence). Trimming left V 3 bases short and J 4 bases short, with 12 bases between. CDR3 in amino acids: CAWSAGRAYGYTF. The CDR3 nucleotides read TGTGCCTGGAGCGCAGGGCGGGCCTATGGCTACACCTTC.

This clonotype showed up many times. Written as DNA, the CDR3 is TGTGCCAGCAGCCAAGTCGGGGTACGGCACTATGGCTACACCTTC. Translation: CASSQVGVRHYGYTF. The chain links TRBV3-1 to TRBJ1-2; D is uncertain. V gave up 1 base and J gave up 3 bases, with 12 bases separating them. The V gene's germline CDR1 is LGHDT and CDR2 YNNKEL (reference sequence). The CDR3 runs to 15 residues.

In this sample, this clonotype turned up many times. The V gene is TRBV27, the J gene TRBJ2-7; D unclear. This CDR3 is built from 14 residues. Germline assignment: CDR1 MNHEY and CDR2 SMNVEV (reference sequence). Trimming took 10 bases from V and 5 from J, leaving 21 bases between them. CDR3 amino acids: CATVGSRVFHEQYF. The CDR3 nucleotides read TGTGCCACTGTAGGGTCAAGAGTGTTCCACGAGCAGTACTTC.

This clonotype appeared many times. The rearrangement links TRBV28 to TRBJ2-2; D unclear. The CDR3 totals 12 residues. V gave up 2 bases and J gave up 9 bases, with 7 bases separating them. The germline CDR1 and CDR2 sequences are MDHEN and SYDVKM. CDR3 region: CASSLGWRELFF. The CDR3 DNA sequence: TGTGCCAGCAGTTTAGGGTGGCGGGAGCTGTTTTTT.